Here is one TCR beta chain with its context. Its cognate antigen is unknown. Using 200 ng DNA, around 30,000 T cell genomes, the sorted-subset replicate PCRs were run. The data were produced by immunoSEQ multiplex PCR, yet TCRdb's version contains in-frame clones alone and is incomplete. The sample lists about 1.4 million clones, roughly 96% seen once, with approximately 1.1% in the top ten. This sample is drawn from a study of shared clonotypes between healthy human individuals. Findings and caveats of the study: Sampling was confined to blood; repertoires within tissues likely differ.

The CDR3 is made up of 13 amino acids. V was pared by 1 base and J by 13 bases, with 14 bases between. In germline, CDR1 is SGHTA, CDR2 FQGNSA. V is TRBV7-2 and J is TRBJ2-1; weak D call: TRBD2 (6 bases). The TCR comes from a man aged 30 to 39 in good health. Sequenced material: naive CD4+ T cells sorted from blood. Stated subset: CD45RA+ positively selected. CDR3 amino acids: CASSLEHAGSQFF. For the CDR3, the DNA is TGTGCCAGCAGCTTAGAACACGCGGGATCACAGTTCTTC.